This TCR beta chain was sequenced in a study of neurological immune-mediated disorders. 5'RACE employing 10-nucleotide random UMIs yielded the cDNA. Via MiXCR, TCRdb re-called the 5' RACE reads, giving one row per CDR3 protein. The table lists about 66,000 distinct CDR3 sequences, 3.5% to 5.5% of them singletons. This clonotype appeared many times. Looked up from germline, CDR1 is SNHLY and CDR2 is FYNNEI. The V end lost 4 bases, the J end lost 3 bases, and 6 bases lay between the germline ends. This CDR3 is built from 12 residues. This clonotype originated in a man under 40 with multiple sclerosis. This chain links TRBV2 with TRBJ1-1; D ambiguous. Sequenced input: PBMCs. CDR3 coding DNA: TGTGCCAGCAGTGGGGAACACACTGAAGCTTTCTTT. Residues: CASSGEHTEAFF. Full variable domain (missing parts from reference TRBV2 and TRBJ1-1): EPEVTQTPSHQVTQMGQEVILRCVPISNHLYFYWYRQILGQKVEFLVSFYNNEISEKSEIFDDQFSVERPDGSNFTLKIRSTKLEDSAMYFCASSGEHTEAFFGQGTRLTVV.